A single sample is the source of the 17 T cell receptor beta chains below, sequenced in a study of T cell clonality in common variable immunodeficiency. Data came from immunoSEQ multiplex PCR; TCRdb stores just in-frame clones and leaves some out. The sample was found to contain approximately 75,000 clones, and every one recurs. Sequencing was performed on peripheral blood mononuclear cells. Every receptor here comes from a person aged 18 to 69 in good health.

This clone was seen many times. CDR3 residues: CASSITSGSNEQYF. The CDR3 bases that were read are TGTGCCAGTAGTATAACTAGCGGGAGTAACGAG. The chain combines TRBV19 with TRBJ2-7; 11 bases match TRBD2. The CDR3 end is not reached by the read, which stops 3 residues before it; the germline J gene fills it in. V shed 2 bases, J shed 5 bases, and the junction held 2 bases outside the gene matches. This CDR3 is built from 14 residues. Germline CDR1 LNHDA, CDR2 SQIVND (reference sequence). Looking up the rest from reference TRBV19 and TRBJ2-7 gives the full variable domain: DGGITQSPKYLFRKEGQNVTLSCEQNLNHDAMYWYRQDPGQGLRLIYYSQIVNDFQKGDIAEGYSVSREKKESFPLTVTSAQKNPTAFYLCASSITSGSNEQYFGPGTRLTVT.

This clone has at least ten counts. CDR3 amino acids: CAWRTMTTSGISYNEQFF. The covered CDR3 bases are TGTGCCTGGAGGACAATGACGACTAGCGGGATTTCCTACAATGAG. J is TRBJ2-1 and V is TRBV30; 11 nucleotides agree with TRBD2. The CDR3 end is not reached by the read, which stops 3 residues before it; the germline J gene fills it in. V dropped 3 bases and J dropped 1; count of bases not matched to a gene: 11. Looked up from germline, CDR1 is GTSNPN and CDR2 is SVGIG (reference sequence). The CDR3 length is 18 residues.

Many counts were recorded for this clone. The CDR3 goes on 3 residues after the read ends, and that part is filled in from the germline J gene. This chain links TRBV11-2 with TRBJ2-7; D not certain. V gave up 1 base and J gave up 6 bases, with 13 bases separating them. Per germline, CDR1 SGHAT and CDR2 FQNNGV. The CDR3 sequence is 14 residues long. CDR3 sequence: CASSLVTAFGEQYF. The part of the CDR3 DNA that was read is TGTGCCAGCAGCTTAGTCACAGCTTTTGGCGAG.

This clone has a count of ten or more. The read terminates 3 residues before the CDR3 end, so the remaining end is supplied by the germline J gene. V is TRBV5-4 and J is TRBJ1-6; D may be TRBD1 (5 bases). Per the germline V gene, CDR1 is SGHNT and CDR2 is YYREEE (reference sequence). This CDR3 has 14 amino acids. V lost 3 bases and J 3 bases, leaving 7 bases between the germline ends. The CDR3: CASSSDSYNSPLHF. CDR3 DNA (partial): TGTGCCAGCAGCTCCGACAGCTATAATTCACCC.

This clone was seen at least ten times. An end of the junction does not agree with germline; a read error may underlie this. The read comes to an end 3 residues before the CDR3 does, leaving the germline J gene to fill in the end. The genes are TRBV7-9 and TRBJ2-2, with TRBD2 identical over 8 bases. Germline-derived CDR1 and CDR2 are SEHNR and FQNEAQ (reference sequence). The CDR3 is made up of 15 amino acids. Partial CDR3 DNA: TGTGCCAGCACCTTACCCAGCGGGAGTATCGGGGAG. As protein: CASTLPSGSIGE. The whole CDR3 sequence reads CASTLPSGSIGELFF.

This clone was recorded at least ten times. The sequenced fragment ends 3 residues before the CDR3 boundary, so the rest is inferred from the germline J gene. The genes are TRBV15 and TRBJ2-7; D gene uncertain. V gave up 2 bases and J gave up 4 bases, with 9 bases separating them. Germline V gives CDR1 LNHNV, CDR2 YYDKDF (reference sequence). The CDR3 has 13 amino acids. This CDR3 reads CATSRTLRYEQYF. The sequenced part of the CDR3 DNA is TGTGCCACCAGCAGAACCTTACGGTACGAG. The full variable domain, completed using reference TRBV15 and TRBJ2-7, is DAMVIQNPRYQVTQFGKPVTLSCSQTLNHNVMYWYQQKSSQAPKLLFHYYDKDFNNEADTPDNFQSRRPNTSFCFLDIRSPGLGDTAMYLCATSRTLRYEQYFGPGTRLTVT.

This clone was observed many times. The read terminates 3 residues ahead of where the CDR3 ends, so the germline J gene completes it. The V gene is TRBV7-8, the J gene TRBJ2-7; TRBD1 or TRBD2 may be the D gene (6 bases each). CDR3 length: 14 residues. Trimming stripped 6 bases from V and 0 bases from J, with 12 bases between. The germline V gene has CDR1 SGHVS and CDR2 FQNEAQ. The CDR3 bases that were read are TGTGCCAGCAGACAAGGAGGGGGCTCCTACGAG. The encoded protein is CASRQGGGSYE. The full CDR3 protein reads CASRQGGGSYEQYF. Combining the CDR3 with reference TRBV7-8 and TRBJ2-7 gives the whole variable domain GAGVSQSPRYKVAKRGQDVALRCDPISGHVSLFWYQQALGQGPEFLTYFQNEAQLDKSGLPSDRFFAERPEGSVSTLKIQRTQQEDSAVYLCASRQGGGSYEQYFGPGTRLTVT.

This clone was seen at least ten times. The CDR3 goes on 3 residues after the read ends, and that part is filled in from the germline J gene. The gene calls are TRBV24-1 and TRBJ2-3; 8 nucleotides align to TRBD2. The V gene end was trimmed by 9 bases and the J gene end by 1 base; junction bases not matched to a gene: 2. Germline V gives CDR1 KGHDR, CDR2 SFDVKD. This CDR3 has 13 residues. The CDR3 loop reads CATLGLGTDTQYF. Incomplete CDR3 DNA: TGTGCCACCTTGGGACTAGGCACAGATACG.

This clone was observed at least ten times. The read falls 3 residues short of the CDR3 end, and the missing part is taken from the germline J gene. V and J are TRBV5-4 and TRBJ2-5; D uncertain. The CDR3 runs to 16 residues. V shed 0 bases and J shed 5 bases, with 17 bases lying between them. Germline CDR1 reads SGHNT; CDR2 reads YYREEE (reference sequence). Partial CDR3 DNA: TGTGCCAGCAGCTTGGACACCTTTTTGAGCGTCGAGACC. This gives the protein CASSLDTFLSVET. The entire CDR3 reads CASSLDTFLSVETQYF.

This clone was recorded at least ten times. Read sequence stops 3 residues before the CDR3 end, and the germline J gene provides the missing end. The chain couples TRBV2 to TRBJ2-3, with D maybe TRBD2 (6 bases). V was clipped by 11 bases and J by 1 base, with 16 bases between them. The CDR3 totals 14 residues. CDR1 and CDR2 from the germline V gene are SNHLY and FYNNEI. CDR3 bases read: TGTGCCTGCCGATGGCGGGAAGGCACAGATACG. Translated: CACRWREGTDT. The CDR3 as a whole reads CACRWREGTDTQYF.

This clone was found many times. Read sequence stops 3 residues before the CDR3 end, and the germline J gene provides the missing end. The chain recombines TRBV20-1 with TRBJ2-7; D might be TRBD2 (7 bases). Germline loops: CDR1 DFQATT, CDR2 SNEGSKA (reference sequence). The length of the CDR3 is 15 residues. Trimming removed 3 bases from V and 3 bases from J, with 18 bases in between. CDR3 in amino acids: CSASPDGGRYYEQYF. The CDR3 DNA, read in part, is TGCAGTGCTAGCCCAGACGGGGGGCGGTACTACGAG.

This clone was detected ten times or more. The sequenced fragment ends 3 residues before the CDR3 boundary, so the rest is inferred from the germline J gene. The rearrangement joins TRBV6-2 or TRBV6-3 to TRBJ1-4; no reliable D call. V was clipped by 10 bases and J by 4 bases, with 10 bases between them. This CDR3 has 12 residues. The germline V gene encodes CDR1 MNHEY and CDR2 SVGEGT. The CDR3 here is CATAAVNEKLFF. The sequenced CDR3 bases are TGTGCCACGGCGGCAGTTAATGAAAAA.

This clone occurred many times. Read sequence stops 3 residues before the CDR3 end, and the germline J gene provides the missing end. The genes are TRBV29-1 and TRBJ1-3; tentatively, D is TRBD1 (6 bases). Germline lookup yields CDR1 SQVTM and CDR2 ANQGSEA. The V and J ends lost 4 bases and 4 bases respectively, with 11 bases between them. The CDR3 is 13 amino acids. The CDR3 loop is CSVVLTGGNTIYF. CDR3 DNA, as far as it was read: TGCAGCGTTGTCCTGACAGGCGGAAACACC.

At least ten counts were recorded for this clone. The read is 3 residues too short to cover the CDR3 end, so that end is filled in from the germline J gene. This sequence joins TRBV7-2 and TRBJ2-1, with TRBD1 matching 8 bases. V lost 5 bases and J lost 8; bases outside the gene matches: 11. The CDR3 is made up of 15 amino acids. Per germline, CDR1 SGHTA and CDR2 FQGNSA. The CDR3 sequence: CASSRGQVGPDEQFF. The CDR3 DNA, read in part, is TGTGCCAGCAGCCGGGGACAGGTGGGGCCGGATGAG.

In this sample, this clone turned up many times. Read sequence stops 3 residues before the CDR3 end, and the germline J gene provides the missing end. The V call is TRBV5-1, the J call TRBJ1-1; no clear D. Per germline, CDR1 SGHRS and CDR2 YFSETQ. V gave up 2 bases and J gave up 0 bases, with 11 bases separating them. The CDR3 is made up of 15 amino acids. The covered CDR3 bases are TGCGCCAGCAGCTTCATGGCAGATATGAACACTGAA. It specifies CASSFMADMNTE. The complete CDR3 reads CASSFMADMNTEAFF.

This clone has ten or more counts. Read sequence stops 3 residues before the CDR3 end, and the germline J gene provides the missing end. This chain links TRBV6-2 or TRBV6-3 with TRBJ2-7, with 10 bases lining up with TRBD2. The germline V gene encodes CDR1 MNHEY and CDR2 SVGEGT. CDR3 size: 15 residues. After removal of 8 bases from V and 0 bases from J, the junction contained 7 bases not matched to a gene. CDR3 bases read: TGTGCCAGCTATAAAAGCGGGAGGGCCTCCTACGAG. As protein: CASYKSGRASYE. The full CDR3 is CASYKSGRASYEQYF.

This clone was observed at least ten times. With the read ending 3 residues before the CDR3 end, the germline J gene is used to fill in that end. The chain couples TRBV20-1 to TRBJ1-2; 8 nucleotides agree with TRBD1. The J segment lost 5 bases and the V segment lost 3 bases, leaving 11 bases of the junction unmatched. Germline V gene data show CDR1 as DFQATT and CDR2 as SNEGSKA (reference sequence). This CDR3 comprises 15 residues. Partial CDR3 DNA: TGCAGTGCTAGCGAGGCAGGGGGCTTTGGATATGGC. Translation gives CSASEAGGFGYG. The full CDR3 sequence reads CSASEAGGFGYGYTF.